Listed below are T cell receptor beta chains from one sample, sequenced in a study of blood T cell repertoires in COVID-19. Assay used: immunoSEQ multiplex PCR; TCRdb lists only in-frame clones, some missing. This table holds approximately 490,000 clones, 70% to 90% found once. The sequenced sample was PBMCs or T cells enriched from blood (not recorded which). These receptors were taken from a woman between 55 and 75 years old who had recovered from COVID-19. CDR3s include the opening cysteine and the closing phenylalanine or tryptophan. Fields, in order: J gene, V gene, D gene, clone size, CDR3 protein, CDR3 DNA. D genes are given only for firm matches. Expanded clones get a size class; other rows say once, few or many, or leave the size out.

TRBJ2-5,TRBV2,.,.,CASSLQGGGRETQYF,TGTGCCAGCAGTTTACAGGGAGGGGGACGGGAGACCCAGTACTTC
TRBJ2-1,TRBV5-1,TRBD1,once,CASGRDRSYNEQFF,TGCGCCAGCGGCCGGGACAGGAGTTACAATGAGCAGTTCTTC
TRBJ2-5,TRBV30,.,.,CAWSIRETQYF,TGTGCCTGGAGTATTCGAGAGACCCAGTACTTC
TRBJ1-1,TRBV5-1,.,.,CASSGGGTLNTEAFF,TGCGCCAGCAGCGGGGGAGGGACTCTGAACACTGAAGCTTTCTTT
TRBJ2-7,TRBV24-1,TRBD1,.,CATSDAGTAYEQYF,TGTGCCACCAGTGATGCCGGGACAGCCTACGAGCAGTACTTC
TRBJ2-1,TRBV30,.,.,CAWSVASFNEQFF,TGTGCCTGGAGTGTAGCTAGTTTCAATGAGCAGTTCTTC
TRBJ1-6,TRBV10-2,.,.,CASTRLTLGSPLHF,TGCGCCAGCACCCGGTTGACTTTGGGTTCACCCCTCCACTTT
TRBJ2-3,TRBV10-3,TRBD2,once,CAISGSSGGRTDTQYF,TGTGCCATCAGTGGCTCTAGCGGGGGCCGCACAGATACGCAGTATTTT
TRBJ2-5,TRBV15,.,.,CATSRDEQGETQYF,TGTGCCACCAGCAGAGATGAACAGGGAGAGACCCAGTACTTC
TRBJ1-3,TRBV5-5,.,once,CASSLLGTISGNTIYF,TGTGCCAGCAGCTTGTTGGGGACTATCTCTGGAAACACCATATATTTT
TRBJ1-1,TRBV19,TRBD1,once,CASSILGQGARGTEAFF,TGTGCCAGTAGTATTTTGGGGCAGGGGGCTCGTGGCACTGAAGCTTTCTTT
TRBJ1-2,TRBV9,.,.,CASSVGGPLVGYGYTF,TGTGCCAGCAGCGTAGGGGGCCCCCTCGTTGGCTATGGCTACACCTTC
TRBJ2-5,TRBV2,TRBD2,.,CASRETSGQETQYF,TGTGCCAGCAGGGAGACTAGCGGGCAAGAGACCCAGTACTTC
TRBJ1-4,TRBV2,.,.,CASSEFKQGEKLFF,TGTGCCAGCAGTGAATTTAAGCAGGGGGAAAAACTGTTTTTT
TRBJ1-5,TRBV28,.,.,CASSLIVQHF,TGTGCCAGCAGTTTAATCGTCCAGCATTTT
TRBJ1-1,TRBV6-5,.,.,CASTRAGNTEAFF,TGTGCCAGCACCCGCGCCGGGAACACTGAAGCTTTCTTT
TRBJ2-2,TRBV5-6,TRBD1,.,CASSLGTGVPGELFF,TGTGCCAGCAGTCTCGGGACAGGGGTACCCGGGGAGCTGTTTTTT
TRBJ1-2,TRBV25-1,TRBD1,.,CASSESNRGIYGYTF,TGTGCCAGCAGTGAAAGTAACAGGGGAATTTATGGCTACACCTTC
TRBJ2-1,TRBV2,TRBD1,.,CASSGWDRGPDNEQFF,TGTGCCAGCAGTGGATGGGACAGGGGGCCCGACAATGAGCAGTTCTTC
TRBJ2-2,TRBV10-3,.,.,CAISDREGGELFF,TGTGCCATCAGTGACAGGGAAGGCGGGGAGCTGTTTTTT
TRBJ1-4,TRBV25-1,.,.,CASSPVGGRLFF,TGTGCCAGCAGTCCGGTGGGGGGACGACTGTTTTTT
TRBJ1-1,TRBV5-5,.,.,CASSLLLNTEAFF,TGTGCCAGCAGCTTATTATTGAACACTGAAGCTTTCTTT